This is a list of T cell receptor beta chains from one sample in a study of T cell clones after liver transplantation. Using immunoSEQ multiplex PCR, the repertoire was profiled, and TCRdb retains in-frame clones only, with some absent. The data hold more than 70,000 clones, with approximately 87% observed a single time. The material sequenced was CD4+ T cells from blood, taken at the 22-month timepoint. Every receptor here comes from a human patient who received a liver transplant. The T cells may partly be graft donor cells. CDR3s include the opening cysteine and the closing phenylalanine or tryptophan. The listing skips clone size in some rows; elsewhere it reads once, few, many or a size class.

TRBV7-9,NA,TRBJ2-5,CASSSRGPETQYF
TRBV11-2,NA,TRBJ2-7,CASSHGTGGPYEQYF
TRBV9,NA,TRBJ2-1,CASSPDRVREQFF
TRBV5-1,NA,TRBJ1-4,CASSPDGLATNEKLFF
TRBV29-1,NA,TRBJ2-3,CSERGRRDTQYF
TRBV25-1,NA,TRBJ2-2,CASRDFSGTGQTGELFF
TRBV28,NA,TRBJ2-5,CASSTRLAHNF
TRBV5-4,NA,TRBJ1-3,CASSWDQGVGNTIYF
TRBV7-9,NA,TRBJ2-7,CASSPDKMGQGDRYEQYF
TRBV6-4,NA,TRBJ1-3,CASSDSRGGLGNTIYF
TRBV19,NA,TRBJ1-4,CATKRGEADEKLFF
TRBV11-2,few,TRBJ2-3,CASSLQTSGSGQYF
TRBV2,NA,TRBJ2-3,CASRGGQGGTHTQYF
TRBV5-6,once,TRBJ1-2,CASSLETGPDLGYGYTF
TRBV5-6,NA,TRBJ2-3,CASSSPSGGGTQYF
TRBV7-6,once,TRBJ1-2,CASSTLQGAYGYTF
TRBV2,NA,TRBJ2-7,CASSGGRARDSHYEQYF
TRBV2,once,TRBJ2-5,CASSEVTSGQTQYF
TRBV14,NA,TRBJ2-5,CASSPLRQASPQETQYF
TRBV30,NA,TRBJ1-5,CAWRGRGGNQPQHF
TRBV9,few,TRBJ2-1,CASSVGASGTSGEQFF
TRBV11-2,NA,TRBJ1-4,CASSLEGASYEKLFF
TRBV7-3,NA,TRBJ2-6,CASSLRGSGANVLTF
TRBV7-2,NA,TRBJ2-2,CASSWTGWGTGELFF
TRBV28,NA,TRBJ2-7,CASSSVSGSGDYEQYF
TRBV11-2,NA,TRBJ2-1,CASSPRTGGSYNEQFF
TRBV6-1,NA,TRBJ1-5,CASSEGRGYQPQHF
TRBV6-1,NA,TRBJ1-1,CASSEARVYTEAFF
TRBV9,NA,TRBJ2-3,CASSVAGGASTQYF
TRBV27,NA,TRBJ2-7,CASGRLAGISYEQYF
TRBV19,many,TRBJ2-4,CASSIDHAGGPRNIQYF
TRBV5-1,NA,TRBJ1-1,CASSFNQGGDTEAFF